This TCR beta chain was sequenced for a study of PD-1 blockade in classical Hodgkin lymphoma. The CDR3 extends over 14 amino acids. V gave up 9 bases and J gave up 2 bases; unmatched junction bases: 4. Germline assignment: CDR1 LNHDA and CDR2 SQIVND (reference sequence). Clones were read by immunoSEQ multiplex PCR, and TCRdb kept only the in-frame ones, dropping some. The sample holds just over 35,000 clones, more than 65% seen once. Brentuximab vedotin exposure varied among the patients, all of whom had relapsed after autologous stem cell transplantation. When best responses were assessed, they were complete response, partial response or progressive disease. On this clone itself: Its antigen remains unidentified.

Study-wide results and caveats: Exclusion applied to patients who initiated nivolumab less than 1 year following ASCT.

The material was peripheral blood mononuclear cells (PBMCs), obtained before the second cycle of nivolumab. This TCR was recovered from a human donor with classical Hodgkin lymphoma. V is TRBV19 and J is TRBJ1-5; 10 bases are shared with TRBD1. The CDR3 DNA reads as TGTGCCAGCGCCGGGACAGGGGGCAATCAGCCCCAGCATTTT. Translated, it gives CASAGTGGNQPQHF.